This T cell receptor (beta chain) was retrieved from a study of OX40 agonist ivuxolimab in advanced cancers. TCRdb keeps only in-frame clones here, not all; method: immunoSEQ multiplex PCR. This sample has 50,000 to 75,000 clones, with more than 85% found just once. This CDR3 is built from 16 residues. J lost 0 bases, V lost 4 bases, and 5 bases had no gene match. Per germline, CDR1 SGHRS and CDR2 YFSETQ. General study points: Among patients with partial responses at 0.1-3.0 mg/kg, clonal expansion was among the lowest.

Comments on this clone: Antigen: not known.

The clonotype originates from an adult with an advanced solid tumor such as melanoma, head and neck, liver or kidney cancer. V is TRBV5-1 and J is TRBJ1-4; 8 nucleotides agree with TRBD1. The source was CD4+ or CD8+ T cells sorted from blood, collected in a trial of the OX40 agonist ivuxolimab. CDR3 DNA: TGCGCCAGCAGCAAAACAGGGGGATCAACTAATGAAAAACTGTTTTTT. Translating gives CASSKTGGSTNEKLFF.